The source of this T cell receptor (beta chain) is a study of T cells in Graves' hyperthyroidism and ophthalmopathy. A note on this clonotype: Antigen: not known.

Study outcomes and limitations: Also found in blood were most expanded thyroid clonotypes above 0.001.

Authors of the study amplified TCR beta CDR3 regions from RNA transcripts. In the first-round RT-PCR of the TCR CDR3, the HTBI primer set was used. TCRdb fed the multiplex PCR reads into MiXCR, producing one record per CDR3 protein. The data contain 600,000 to 650,000 distinct CDR3 sequences, around 15% of them singletons. Patients having uncontrolled infection, another autoimmune disease, pregnancy or lactation were not included. V was shortened by 3 bases and J by 7 bases, with 11 bases between the two germline ends. This CDR3 has 12 amino acids. The germline V gene has CDR1 SGHKS and CDR2 YYEKEE (reference sequence).

This sequence was found in a woman in her thirties with Graves' hyperthyroidism. The sample comprised blood. The chain has TRBV5-5 and TRBJ2-7, with TRBD2 as a possible D gene (6 bases). The CDR3 coding sequence is TGTGCCAGCAGCTGGGACTCCGGGGAGCAGTACTTC. It translates to CASSWDSGEQYF. The full variable domain, completed using reference TRBV5-5 and TRBJ2-7, is DAGVTQSPTHLIKTRGQQVTLRCSPISGHKSVSWYQQVLGQGPQFIFQYYEKEERGRGNFPDRFSARQFPNYSSELNVNALLLGDSALYLCASSWDSGEQYFGPGTRLTVT.